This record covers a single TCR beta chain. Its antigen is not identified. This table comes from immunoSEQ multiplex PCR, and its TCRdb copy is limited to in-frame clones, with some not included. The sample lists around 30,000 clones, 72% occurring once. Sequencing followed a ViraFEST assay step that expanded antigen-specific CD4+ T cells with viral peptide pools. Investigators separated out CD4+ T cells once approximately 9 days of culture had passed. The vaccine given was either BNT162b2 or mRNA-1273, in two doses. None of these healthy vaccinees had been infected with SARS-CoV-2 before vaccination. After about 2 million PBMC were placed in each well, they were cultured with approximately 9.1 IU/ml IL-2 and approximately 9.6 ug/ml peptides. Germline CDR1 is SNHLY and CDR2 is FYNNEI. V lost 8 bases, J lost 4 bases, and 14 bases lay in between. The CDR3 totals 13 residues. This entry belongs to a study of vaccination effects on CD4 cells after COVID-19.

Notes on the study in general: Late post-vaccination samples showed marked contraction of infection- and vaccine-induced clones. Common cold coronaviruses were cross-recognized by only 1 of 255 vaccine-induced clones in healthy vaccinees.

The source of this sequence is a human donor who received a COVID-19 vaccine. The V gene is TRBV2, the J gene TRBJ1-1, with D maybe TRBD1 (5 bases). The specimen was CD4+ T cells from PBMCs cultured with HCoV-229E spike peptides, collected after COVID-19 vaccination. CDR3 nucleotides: TGTGCCAGCCACGGGGGGTTAGGCACTGAAGCTTTCTTT. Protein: CASHGGLGTEAFF.